This T cell receptor beta chain was obtained from a study of blood T cell repertoires in COVID-19. Study-level information: Acute and convalescent COVID-19 specimens originated in the United States, Italy and Spain. PBMCs, B-cell-depleted T cells, or T cells provided the cDNA or gDNA that made up the material.

In the authors' methods: Reference gene primer amplification yielded estimated nucleated cell counts. This table comes from immunoSEQ multiplex PCR, and its TCRdb copy is limited to in-frame clones, with some not included. Clone size and the V and J calls come from that table; the DNA yielded D and trimming. The profile shows 75,000 to 80,000 clones, about four fifths of them singletons. V shed 5 bases and J shed 4 bases, with 20 bases lying between them. Germline CDR1 is MRHNA and CDR2 is SNTAGT. This CDR3 region has 16 residues. The TCR sequence derives from an older woman with acute or convalescent COVID-19. Sequencing was done on a sample of peripheral blood. The rearrangement joins TRBV6-4 to TRBJ1-2, with D possibly TRBD1 on 6 matching bases. The CDR3 sequence is CASSPAGGQTSYGYTF. The DNA for the CDR3 is TGTGCCAGCAGTCCAGCTGGGGGACAAACTTCCTATGGCTACACCTTC.